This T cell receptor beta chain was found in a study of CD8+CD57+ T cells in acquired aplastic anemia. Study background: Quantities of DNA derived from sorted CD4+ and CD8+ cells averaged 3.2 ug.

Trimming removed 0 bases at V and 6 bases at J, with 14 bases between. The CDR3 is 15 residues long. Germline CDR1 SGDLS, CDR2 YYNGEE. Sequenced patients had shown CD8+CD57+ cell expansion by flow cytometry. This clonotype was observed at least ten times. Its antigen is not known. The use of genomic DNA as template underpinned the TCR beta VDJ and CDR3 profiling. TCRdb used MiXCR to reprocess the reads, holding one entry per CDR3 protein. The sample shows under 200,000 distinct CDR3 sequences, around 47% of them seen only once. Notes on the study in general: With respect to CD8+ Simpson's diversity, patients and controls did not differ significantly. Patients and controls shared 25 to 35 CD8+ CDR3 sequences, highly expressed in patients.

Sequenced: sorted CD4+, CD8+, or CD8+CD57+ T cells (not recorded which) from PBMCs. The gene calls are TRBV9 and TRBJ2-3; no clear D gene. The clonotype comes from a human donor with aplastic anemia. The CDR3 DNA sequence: TGTGCCAGCAGCGTAGGGAGCCTAGTTCAGGATACGCAGTATTTT. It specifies CASSVGSLVQDTQYF.